This T cell receptor beta chain was sequenced in a study of blood T cell repertoires in COVID-19. This CDR3 region has 14 residues. Trimming removed 5 bases at V and 5 bases at J, with 15 bases between. CDR1 is SGHNT and CDR2 is YENEEA in the germline V gene. Assay used: immunoSEQ multiplex PCR; TCRdb lists only in-frame clones, some missing. The sample holds approximately 350,000 clones; around 91% are singletons and the top ten take around 3.3%. The chain uses TRBV11-3 and TRBJ2-5; D may be TRBD1 (6 bases). Sequences were obtained from peripheral blood. The TCR originated in a woman aged 18-30 years who had recovered from COVID-19. CDR3 nucleotide sequence: TGTGCCAGCAGCCGCGGACAGAGGCTGGAGACCCAGTACTTC. Translating gives CASSRGQRLETQYF.